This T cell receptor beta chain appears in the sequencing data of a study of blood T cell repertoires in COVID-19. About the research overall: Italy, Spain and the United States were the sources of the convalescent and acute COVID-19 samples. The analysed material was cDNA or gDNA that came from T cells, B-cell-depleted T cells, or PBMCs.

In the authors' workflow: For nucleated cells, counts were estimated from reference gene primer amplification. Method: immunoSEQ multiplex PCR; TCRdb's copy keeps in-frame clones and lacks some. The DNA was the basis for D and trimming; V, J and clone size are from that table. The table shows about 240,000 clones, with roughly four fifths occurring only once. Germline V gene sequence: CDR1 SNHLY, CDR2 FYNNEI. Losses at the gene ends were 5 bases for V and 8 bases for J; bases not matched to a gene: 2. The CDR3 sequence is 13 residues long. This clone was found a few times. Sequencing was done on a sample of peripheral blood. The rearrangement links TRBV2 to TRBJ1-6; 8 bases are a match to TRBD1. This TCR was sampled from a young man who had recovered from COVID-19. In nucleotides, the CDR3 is TGTGCCAGCAGTCCACAGGGGGATTCACCCCTCCACTTT. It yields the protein CASSPQGDSPLHF.